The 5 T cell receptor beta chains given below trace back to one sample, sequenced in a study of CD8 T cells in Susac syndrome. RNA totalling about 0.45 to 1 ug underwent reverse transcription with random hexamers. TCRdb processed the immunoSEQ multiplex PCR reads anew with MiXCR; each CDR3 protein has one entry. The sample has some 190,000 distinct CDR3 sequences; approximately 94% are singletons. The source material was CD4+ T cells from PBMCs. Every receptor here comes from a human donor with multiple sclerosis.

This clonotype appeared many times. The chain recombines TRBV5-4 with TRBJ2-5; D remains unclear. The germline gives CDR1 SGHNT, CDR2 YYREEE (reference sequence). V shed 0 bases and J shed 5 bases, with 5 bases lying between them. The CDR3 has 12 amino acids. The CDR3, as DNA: TGTGCCAGCAGCTTGGTGGGGGAGACCCAGTACTTC. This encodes CASSLVGETQYF. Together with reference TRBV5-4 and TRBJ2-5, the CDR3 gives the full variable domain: ETGVTQSPTHLIKTRGQQVTLRCSSQSGHNTVSWYQQALGQGPQFIFQYYREEENGRGNFPPRFSGLQFPNYSSELNVNALELDDSALYLCASSLVGETQYFGPGTRLLVL.

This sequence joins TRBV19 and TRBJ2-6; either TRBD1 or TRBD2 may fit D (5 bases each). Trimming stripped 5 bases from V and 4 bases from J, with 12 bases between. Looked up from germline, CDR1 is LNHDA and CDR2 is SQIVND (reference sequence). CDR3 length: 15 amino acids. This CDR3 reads CASSPHEGGANVLTF. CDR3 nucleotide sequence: TGTGCCAGTAGTCCCCATGAGGGGGGGGCCAACGTCCTGACTTTC.

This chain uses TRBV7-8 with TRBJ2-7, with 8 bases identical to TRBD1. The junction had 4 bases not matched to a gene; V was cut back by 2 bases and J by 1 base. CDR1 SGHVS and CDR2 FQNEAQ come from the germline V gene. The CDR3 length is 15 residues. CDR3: CASSLPRTGSYEQYF. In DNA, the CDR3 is TGTGCCAGCAGCTTACCTAGGACAGGGTCCTACGAGCAGTACTTC.

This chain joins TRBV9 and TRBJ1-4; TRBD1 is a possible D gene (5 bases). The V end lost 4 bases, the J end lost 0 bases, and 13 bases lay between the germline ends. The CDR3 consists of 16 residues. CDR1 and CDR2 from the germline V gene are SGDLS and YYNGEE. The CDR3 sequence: CASSPRGGTTNEKLFF. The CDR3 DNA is TGTGCCAGCAGCCCACGTGGGGGAACAACTAATGAAAAACTGTTTTTT. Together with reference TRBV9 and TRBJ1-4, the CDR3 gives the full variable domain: DSGVTQTPKHLITATGQRVTLRCSPRSGDLSVYWYQQSLDQGLQFLIQYYNGEERAKGNILERFSAQQFPDLHSELNLSSLELGDSALYFCASSPRGGTTNEKLFFGSGTQLSVL.

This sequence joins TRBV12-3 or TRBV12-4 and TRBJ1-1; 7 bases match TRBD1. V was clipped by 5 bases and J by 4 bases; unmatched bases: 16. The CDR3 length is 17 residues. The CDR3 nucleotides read TGTGCCAGCAGTCCGAACAGGGGTCGAGCGCTGAGCACTGAAGCTTTCTTT. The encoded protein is CASSPNRGRALSTEAFF.